This T cell receptor (beta chain) was captured in a study of shared clonotypes between healthy human individuals. The overall study: Each donor's CD4 naive and CD4 memory cells filled three plates apiece, CD8 naive two, and CD8 memory one.

Overall study results and limits: Tissues were not sampled, only blood, and their repertoires likely differ.

The CDR3 runs to 17 residues. Per the germline V gene, CDR1 is SGDLS and CDR2 is YYNGEE. The V and J ends lost 2 bases and 3 bases respectively, with 17 bases between them. The assay was immunoSEQ multiplex PCR, and TCRdb's table has in-frame clones only and misses some. The profile shows a few hundred thousand clones, 74% of them singletons. About this clone: Its antigen remains unknown.

The gene calls are TRBV9 and TRBJ1-4; a weak D match, TRBD1 (5 bases). The clonotype comes from a young man in good health. The sample comprised memory CD4+ T cells sorted from blood. The subset here: CD45RA-negative fraction. CDR3 amino acids: CASSVGSLGTANEKLFF. Written as DNA, the CDR3 is TGTGCCAGCAGCGTCGGGTCCCTTGGGACGGCTAATGAAAAACTGTTTTTT.